These 7 T cell receptor beta chains were all obtained from the same sample, sequenced in a study of beta chain features in type 1 diabetes. The isolated RNA, all of it, was reverse transcribed, so expressed TCRB transcripts were what got sequenced. Sequenced by immunoSEQ multiplex PCR; TCRdb stores in-frame clones only, minus some. The sample has 300,000 to 350,000 clones; less than 9.5% are singletons. Sequenced: central memory CD4+ T cells from blood. The receptors stem from a woman aged 18-29 years in good health.

In this sample, this clone turned up a few times. V gene TRBV14 combines with J gene TRBJ2-1; no clear D. Germline-derived CDR1 and CDR2 are SGHDN and FVKESK. Deletions cut 4 bases from V and 0 bases from J, with 13 bases between. CDR3 length: 16 amino acids. CDR3 nucleotide sequence: TGTGCCAGCAGCCCGACCCGCTGGAGCTCCTACAATGAGCAGTTCTTC. Translating gives CASSPTRWSSYNEQFF.

The genes are TRBV15 and TRBJ2-7, with D perhaps matching TRBD1 (6 bases). Germline loops: CDR1 LNHNV, CDR2 YYDKDF (reference sequence). V lost 1 base to trimming and J lost 1 base, with 8 bases between them. The CDR3 runs 14 residues. CDR3 residues: CATSRADRSYEQYF. CDR3 DNA sequence: TGTGCCACCAGCAGAGCGGACAGATCCTACGAGCAGTACTTC.

V usage is TRBV21-1 and J usage is TRBJ2-1; TRBD2, as called in the table, went unchecked against the DNA. TRBV21-1 is a listed pseudogene. The CDR3 is 18 residues long. DNA of the CDR3: TGTGCCAGCAGCAACCCCCTCCTAGCGGGTGCCACCTACAATGAGCAGTTCTTC. This gives the protein CASSNPLLAGATYNEQFF.

The CDR3 region is CASRHGQHQETQYF. CDR3 bases: TGTGCCAGCAGACACGGACAGCACCAAGAGACCCAGTACTTC. V gene TRBV11-2 combines with J gene TRBJ2-5, with D tentatively TRBD1 (6 bases). Trimming stripped 6 bases from V and 0 bases from J, with 11 bases between. The CDR3 runs to 14 residues. Germline assignment: CDR1 SGHAT and CDR2 FQNNGV.

This chain uses TRBV6-5 with TRBJ2-1; D is perhaps TRBD1 or TRBD2 (5 bases each). Deletions cut 6 bases from V and 4 bases from J, with 7 bases between. This CDR3 has 12 amino acids. CDR1 MNHEY and CDR2 SVGAGI come from the germline V gene. This CDR3 is CASRGVYNEQFF. As DNA, the CDR3 is TGTGCCAGCAGGGGGGTTTACAATGAGCAGTTCTTC.

This clone was found a few times. V is TRBV6-6 and J is TRBJ2-2; D may be TRBD1 (6 bases). The V and J ends lost 5 bases and 3 bases respectively, with 13 bases between them. Germline lookup yields CDR1 MNHNY and CDR2 SVGAGI (reference sequence). The CDR3 consists of 15 residues. CDR3 nucleotide sequence: TGTGCCAGCAGTAACCGGGACACATACACCGGGGAGCTGTTTTTT. Residues: CASSNRDTYTGELFF.

This clone has just a few counts. This sequence joins TRBV28 and TRBJ1-2; a weak D match, TRBD1 (5 bases). V was shortened by 10 bases and J by 9 bases, with 18 bases between the two germline ends. This CDR3 region has 12 residues. Germline V gene data show CDR1 as MDHEN and CDR2 as SYDVKM. The CDR3 nucleotides read TGTGCCACCCGAGTTCCGGGGGGTCGCTACACCTTC. Amino acids: CATRVPGGRYTF.